Listed below are T cell receptor beta chains from one sample, sequenced in a study of blood T cell repertoires in COVID-19. Using immunoSEQ multiplex PCR, the repertoire was profiled, and TCRdb retains in-frame clones only, with some absent. The sample includes some 60,000 clones, more than 85% seen only once; the top ten take 2% to 2.5%. The specimen sequenced was peripheral blood. The receptors originated from a man in his sixties with acute or convalescent COVID-19. CDR3s include the opening cysteine and the closing phenylalanine or tryptophan. D genes are given only for firm matches. Clone size is given for some rows only: seen once, a few or many times, or a class if the clone is expanded.

>NA|TRBJ2-1|TRBV11-2|NA
CASSSQGSLYNEQFF
TGTGCCAGCAGCTCTCAGGGCTCCCTATACAATGAGCAGTTCTTC
>NA|TRBJ2-7|TRBV7-2|NA
CASSLEGVRSSYEQYF
TGTGCCAGCAGCTTAGAAGGGGTCAGGAGCTCCTACGAGCAGTACTTC
>NA|TRBJ1-3|TRBV4-3|NA
CASSPRSTGSGNTIYF
TGCGCCAGCAGCCCCCGGAGCACAGGTTCTGGAAACACCATATATTTT
>NA|TRBJ2-1|TRBV2|NA
CASLSGTHNEQFF
TGTGCCAGCCTTTCCGGGACTCACAATGAGCAGTTCTTC
>NA|TRBJ1-1|TRBV12-3/TRBV12-4|TRBD1
CASSNRGRTEAFF
TGTGCCAGCAGCAACAGGGGGCGTACTGAAGCTTTCTTT
>NA|TRBJ2-1|TRBV5-1|TRBD2
CASSPLAGANNEQFF
TGCGCCAGCAGCCCCCTGGCGGGAGCCAACAATGAGCAGTTCTTC
>NA|TRBJ2-2|TRBV5-1|TRBD1
CASSTLQGGTGELFF
TGCGCCAGCAGCACCTTACAGGGGGGCACCGGGGAGCTGTTTTTT
>NA|TRBJ2-1|TRBV28|TRBD2
CASSDMTSGNNEQFF
TGTGCCAGCAGTGATATGACTAGCGGGAACAATGAGCAGTTCTTC
>NA|TRBJ2-1|TRBV5-1|TRBD2
CASSSTSGRYNEQFF
TGCGCCAGCAGCTCGACTAGCGGGAGGTACAATGAGCAGTTCTTC
>NA|TRBJ1-1|TRBV5-1|NA
CASSLGGRMTEAFF
TGCGCCAGCAGCTTGGGGGGGCGCATGACTGAAGCTTTCTTT
>NA|TRBJ2-7|TRBV12-5|NA
CASGLYYEQYF
TGTGCTAGTGGTCTCTATTACGAGCAGTACTTC
>NA|TRBJ2-7|TRBV5-4|TRBD1
CASSNPGQVSYEQYF
TGTGCCAGCAGTAATCCGGGACAGGTTTCCTACGAGCAGTACTTC
>NA|TRBJ2-2|TRBV5-1|TRBD1
CASSLGQGVGELFF
TGCGCCAGCAGCCTGGGACAGGGTGTCGGGGAGCTGTTTTTT
>NA|TRBJ2-1|TRBV30|NA
CAHMDSNNEQFF
TGTGCCCATATGGACAGTAACAATGAGCAGTTCTTC
>NA|TRBJ1-6|TRBV5-6|TRBD1
CASSVYRGQYNSPLHF
TGTGCCAGCAGCGTATACAGGGGGCAATATAATTCACCCCTCCACTTT
>few|TRBJ1-5|TRBV7-2|TRBD1
CASSLALDRGIQPQHF
TGTGCCAGCAGCTTAGCCCTGGACAGGGGGATACAGCCCCAGCATTTT
>NA|TRBJ2-1|TRBV21-1|NA
CASSKKIGLAVASYNEQFF
TGTGCCAGCAGCAAAAAAATAGGACTAGCGGTGGCCTCCTACAATGAGCAGTTCTTC
>NA|TRBJ1-6|TRBV7-2|NA
CASSLHAGANNSPLHF
TGTGCCAGCAGCTTACACGCGGGGGCTAACAATTCACCCCTCCACTTT
>few|TRBJ2-4|TRBV25-1|NA
CASSVGANIQYF
TGTGCCAGCAGTGTGGGGGCAAACATTCAGTACTTC
>NA|TRBJ1-2|TRBV19|NA
CASSLRGGYGYTF
TGTGCCAGTAGCCTGAGGGGAGGCTATGGCTACACCTTC
>NA|TRBJ2-5|TRBV11-3|TRBD2
CASSRRLAGEETQYF
TGTGCCAGCAGCCGGAGGCTAGCGGGAGAAGAGACCCAGTACTTC
>NA|TRBJ2-7|TRBV5-1|NA
CASSLEGHTSYEQYF
TGCGCCAGCAGCTTGGAGGGACATACGTCCTACGAGCAGTACTTC
>NA|TRBJ2-3|TRBV27|NA
CASSFGGYPDTQYF
TGTGCCAGCAGTTTTGGCGGGTACCCAGATACGCAGTATTTT
>NA|TRBJ1-6|TRBV9|NA
CASSVAGNSPLHF
TGTGCCAGCAGCGTAGCGGGGAATTCACCCCTCCACTTT
>NA|TRBJ2-2|TRBV11-3|NA
CASSLDGSGELFF
TGTGCCAGCAGCTTAGACGGGAGCGGGGAGCTGTTTTTT